These T cell receptor beta chains were read from a single sample in a study of spatial heterogeneity in lung cancer. TCRdb fed the 5' RACE reads into MiXCR, producing one record per CDR3 protein. The sample contains tens of thousands of distinct CDR3 sequences, 4.5% to 5.5% of which appear only once. Sequencing used PBMCs, obtained at surgery. Receptor source: a male donor with early-stage non-small cell lung cancer. The CDR3 runs from the conserved cysteine through the conserved F or W. Each record gives: CDR3 DNA, CDR3 protein, V gene, D gene, clone size, J gene. D genes are given only for firm matches. Where a row states a size, it is once, few, many or the class of an expanded clone; other rows omit it.

TGTGCCAGCAGGGCCGGGACAGGGACCCGGGTGGGCTACACCTTC	CASRAGTGTRVGYTF	TRBV28	TRBD1	many	TRBJ1-2
TGTGCCAGCAGTGACGCTTGGACAGATACGCAGTATTTT	CASSDAWTDTQYF	TRBV25-1	-	many	TRBJ2-3
TGCAGTGCTAGAGATGTAGTCGGGGTCTCCTACGAGCAGTACTTC	CSARDVVGVSYEQYF	TRBV20-1	-	few	TRBJ2-7
TGTGCCAGCAGTTCCTCAGGTGGAACCGGGGAGCTGTTTTTT	CASSSSGGTGELFF	TRBV27	-	few	TRBJ2-2
TGTGCCAGCAGCCGGTCTAACTCAGGCGATCAGCCCCAGCATTTT	CASSRSNSGDQPQHF	TRBV3-1	-	medium-sized	TRBJ1-5
TGTGCCAGCAGCACAGGACAGGGTTATAGTCAGCCCCAGCATTTT	CASSTGQGYSQPQHF	TRBV7-9	TRBD1	many	TRBJ1-5
TGTGCCAGCAGTTTATCCGGGGGAAGGTACGAGCAGTACTTC	CASSLSGGRYEQYF	TRBV27	-	many	TRBJ2-7
TGTGCCAGCTGGGACTATGGCTACACCTTC	CASWDYGYTF	TRBV6-5	-	many	TRBJ1-2
TGCAGCGCCCGCCTCGGGGCCAACACTGAAGCTTTCTTT	CSARLGANTEAFF	TRBV29-1	-	medium-sized	TRBJ1-1
TGTGCCAGCAGCGCACAGGTGGGGATGTCTGGCTACACCTTC	CASSAQVGMSGYTF	TRBV12-3/TRBV12-4	-	many	TRBJ1-2
TGTGCCAGCAGCTCCCACGGACAGGGTGGCAATCAGCCCCAGCATTTT	CASSSHGQGGNQPQHF	TRBV7-2	TRBD1	many	TRBJ1-5
TGTGCCAGCAGTGTGGAGGGGGGGAGCAATCAGCCCCAGCATTTT	CASSVEGGSNQPQHF	TRBV2	-	-	TRBJ1-5
TGTACCACCAGTGATCCCCGGACGCCCCACAATGAGCAGTTCTTC	CTTSDPRTPHNEQFF	TRBV24-1	-	-	TRBJ2-1
TGTGCTAGTGGTTTGGTAGGGAGTCCCTACGAGCAGTACTTC	CASGLVGSPYEQYF	TRBV12-5	-	many	TRBJ2-7
TGTGCCAGCTCACCACAAACGACAAGCGGGAGGACCTCCTACAATGAGCAGTTCTTC	CASSPQTTSGRTSYNEQFF	TRBV18	TRBD2	many	TRBJ2-1
TGTGCCAGCAGTTACTCCCAGACTAGCGGGAGGGCCGACGAGCAGTACTTC	CASSYSQTSGRADEQYF	TRBV6-2/TRBV6-3	TRBD2	-	TRBJ2-7